The 15 T cell receptor beta chains below all came from one sample that was sequenced in a study of a mutant IDH1 vaccine in newly diagnosed glioma. The antigens for these receptors are not known. Time point reported: week 35, safety follow-up. With topical imiquimod, each dose of the vaccine consisted of 300 ug of mutant IDH1 20-mer peptide. Assay used: immunoSEQ multiplex PCR; TCRdb lists only in-frame clones, some missing. The sample lists roughly 60,000 clones; roughly 76% were seen once. The starting material was PBMCs, obtained from a glioma patient whose treatment included an IDH1 peptide vaccine. All receptors derive from a man in his forties or fifties with glioma.

The chain carries TRBV7-3 and TRBJ2-6; D perhaps matches TRBD2 (5 bases). The V gene lost 2 bases and the J gene lost 3 bases, with 17 bases spanning the gap. The CDR3 covers 18 residues. The germline V gene has CDR1 SGHTA and CDR2 FQGTGA. CDR3 amino acids: CASSLYPSGLSGANVLTF. The CDR3 DNA reads TGTGCCAGCAGCTTATACCCCAGCGGACTGAGTGGGGCCAACGTCCTGACTTTC.

This chain uses TRBV29-1 with TRBJ2-3; D ambiguous. The CDR3 loop spans 14 amino acids. V was shortened by 6 bases and J by 6 bases, with 19 bases between the two germline ends. CDR1 and CDR2 (germline): SQVTM, ANQGSEA. The CDR3 sequence is CSVGTGNPRDTQYF. CDR3 nucleotide sequence: TGCAGCGTCGGTACGGGCAACCCAAGGGATACGCAGTATTTT.

This clone is a singleton in its sample. The chain combines TRBV6-5 with TRBJ2-4; perhaps TRBD2 as D (5 bases). Trimming pared 4 bases from V and 8 bases from J, leaving 12 bases between. CDR1 is MNHEY and CDR2 is SVGAGI in the germline V gene. The CDR3 is 13 residues long. Here the CDR3 reads CASSFGRGDIQYF. The CDR3 bases are TGTGCCAGCAGTTTCGGCCGGGGTGACATTCAGTACTTC.

V and J are TRBV7-2 and TRBJ1-1, with D maybe TRBD1 (6 bases). The CDR3 consists of 12 residues. V lost 5 bases to trimming and J lost 5 bases, with 9 bases between them. Germline CDR1 is SGHTA and CDR2 is FQGNSA. DNA for the CDR3: TGTGCCAGCAGCAACACAGGGACTGAAGCTTTCTTT. Translated: CASSNTGTEAFF.

This chain links TRBV7-2 with TRBJ1-1; D remains unclear. CDR3 length equals 16 residues. V was clipped by 8 bases and J by 3 bases, with 22 bases between them. Germline V lookup: CDR1 SGHTA, CDR2 FQGNSA. The CDR3: CASSFSPGGMDTEAFF. The CDR3 DNA reads as TGTGCCAGCTCCTTTTCTCCAGGTGGTATGGACACTGAAGCTTTCTTT.

V gene TRBV6-6 combines with J gene TRBJ1-4, with TRBD1 matching over 8 bases. Germline-derived CDR1 and CDR2 are MNHNY and SVGAGI (reference sequence). The CDR3 has 14 amino acids. V shed 0 bases, J shed 8 bases, and the junction held 2 bases outside the gene matches. The CDR3 here is CASSYSGQDEKLFF. As DNA, the CDR3 is TGTGCCAGCAGTTACTCGGGACAGGACGAAAAACTGTTTTTT.

This chain joins TRBV10-3 and TRBJ2-2; D is unclear. The CDR3 sequence is 10 residues long. In germline, CDR1 is ENHRY, CDR2 SYGVKD. V lost 10 bases to trimming and J lost 6 bases, with 6 bases between them. The CDR3 sequence: CATGPGELFF. The CDR3 region has the DNA TGTGCCACCGGACCCGGGGAGCTGTTTTTT.

The chain links TRBV6-1 to TRBJ2-7; perhaps TRBD1 as D (5 bases). Per the germline V gene, CDR1 is MNHNS and CDR2 is SASEGT. The CDR3 extends over 16 amino acids. V lost 3 bases and J 1 base, leaving 16 bases between the germline ends. The CDR3 spells CASSEGLGAPSYEQYF. Written as DNA, the CDR3 is TGTGCCAGCAGTGAGGGCTTAGGGGCACCGTCCTACGAGCAGTACTTC.

The chain couples TRBV4-3 to TRBJ1-2; D is unclear. There are 16 residues in the CDR3. The germline V gene encodes CDR1 LGHNA and CDR2 YSLEER. The ends were cut back, 0 bases at V and 4 bases at J, with 15 bases in the middle. CDR3 in DNA: TGCGCCAGCAGCCAAGAGGTTTGGTTAGCCGGCTATGGCTACACCTTC. Protein sequence: CASSQEVWLAGYGYTF.

This chain connects TRBV19 to TRBJ2-5; TRBD2 matches at 7 bases. After removal of 4 bases from V and 5 bases from J, the junction contained 10 bases not matched to a gene. Germline values: CDR1 LNHDA, CDR2 SQIVND (reference sequence). The CDR3 is made up of 15 amino acids. CDR3 nucleotides: TGTGCCAGTAGTACGGCGGCGGGAGTGGGGGAGACCCAGTACTTC. It codes for CASSTAAGVGETQYF.

This clone has just one count. This chain uses TRBV29-1 with TRBJ2-7; 9 bases map to TRBD1. After removal of 5 bases from V and 2 bases from J, the junction contained 1 base not matched to a gene. CDR3 size: 12 residues. Germline CDR1 SQVTM, CDR2 ANQGSEA. CDR3 coding DNA: TGCAGCGTTAGACAGGGGGCCTACGAGCAGTACTTC. Amino acids: CSVRQGAYEQYF.

J is TRBJ2-7 and V is TRBV20-1, with D hard to call. Germline values: CDR1 DFQATT, CDR2 SNEGSKA (reference sequence). The CDR3 spans 11 residues. Trimming cost V 1 base and J 3 bases, with 4 bases left between them. In nucleotides, the CDR3 is TGCAGTGCTAGAGGGGGCTACGAGCAGTACTTC. Residues: CSARGGYEQYF.

This clone was seen a single time. The rearrangement links TRBV9 to TRBJ1-2, with D perhaps matching TRBD1 (5 bases). Germline assignment: CDR1 SGDLS and CDR2 YYNGEE. With 0 bases removed from V and 4 bases from J, the gap between germline ends came to 10 bases. This CDR3 is built from 14 residues. CDR3 DNA: TGTGCCAGCAGCGTAGGAGGGGCCCCCTATGGCTACACCTTC. This gives the protein CASSVGGAPYGYTF.

This chain links TRBV7-6 with TRBJ1-2; D gene ambiguous. The CDR3 sequence is 15 residues long. CDR1 and CDR2 from the germline V gene are SGHVS and FNYEAQ. V lost 4 bases and J 0 bases, leaving 12 bases between the germline ends. The CDR3, as DNA: TGTGCCAGCAGCTCCCCATCTCCTTCTAACTATGGCTACACCTTC. The encoded protein is CASSSPSPSNYGYTF.

The chain employs TRBV10-3 and TRBJ1-3; perhaps TRBD1 as D (5 bases). Per germline, CDR1 ENHRY and CDR2 SYGVKD. This CDR3 has 17 amino acids. Deletions cut 3 bases from V and 1 base from J, with 16 bases between. The CDR3 sequence is CAISEREMGLSGNTIYF. The DNA of the CDR3 is TGTGCCATCAGTGAAAGGGAAATGGGGCTATCTGGAAACACCATATATTTT.